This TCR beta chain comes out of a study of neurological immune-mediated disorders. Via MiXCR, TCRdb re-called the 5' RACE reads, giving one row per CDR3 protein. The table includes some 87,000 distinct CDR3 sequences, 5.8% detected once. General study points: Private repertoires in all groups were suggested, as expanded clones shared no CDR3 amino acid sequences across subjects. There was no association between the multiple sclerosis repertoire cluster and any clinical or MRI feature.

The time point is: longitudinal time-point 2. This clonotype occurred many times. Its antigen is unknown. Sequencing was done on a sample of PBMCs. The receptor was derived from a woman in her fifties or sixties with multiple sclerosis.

The CDR3 DNA sequence: TGCGCCAGCAGCTTGGGTGTGACAGGGAACACTGAAGCTTTCTTT. Residues: CASSLGVTGNTEAFF. The rearrangement uses TRBV5-1 and TRBJ1-1; the D gene is possibly TRBD1 (6 bases). This CDR3 is 15 amino acids long. V lost 0 bases to trimming and J lost 1 base, with 10 bases between them. Germline CDR1 SGHRS, CDR2 YFSETQ.